This passage covers 21 T cell receptor beta chains from one sample sequenced in a study of cytomegalovirus exposure and HLA in healthy donors. Use of 60 Vbeta and 13 Jbeta primers characterized the PCR. TCRdb's copy holds only in-frame clones and misses some; the assay was immunoSEQ multiplex PCR. This sample carries around 300,000 clones, 70% to 90% of them seen once, and the ten largest clones take around 2.1%. Material for sequencing was PBMCs. The receptors stem from a woman aged 18-35 years in good health and CMV-seronegative.

The chain combines TRBV6-5 with TRBJ1-4; D is ambiguous. The V end lost 0 bases, the J end lost 1 base, and 6 bases lay between the germline ends. The CDR3 has 15 residues. Germline V CDR1 and CDR2: MNHEY, SVGAGI. CDR3 in DNA: TGTGCCAGCAGTTACTCACCGGGAACTAATGAAAAACTGTTTTTT. This translates into CASSYSPGTNEKLFF.

The chain is built from TRBV25-1 and TRBJ1-2; D gene uncertain. Germline-derived CDR1 and CDR2 are MGHDK and SYGVNS. The CDR3 has 14 residues. With 6 bases removed from V and 8 bases from J, the gap between germline ends came to 19 bases. CDR3 sequence (DNA): TGTGCCAGCAGGGAGGCAGCCCCGGGCGCCGGCTACACCTTC. Protein sequence: CASREAAPGAGYTF.

The chain has TRBV6-1 and TRBJ2-1; D is possibly TRBD2 (5 bases). Trimming took off 5 bases at V and 6 bases at J, with 17 bases between the two ends. CDR3 size: 15 residues. From germline, CDR1 is MNHNS and CDR2 SASEGT. The CDR3 is CASSHEGRVANEQFF. The CDR3 DNA reads TGTGCCAGCAGTCACGAGGGTAGGGTGGCCAATGAGCAGTTCTTC.

The chain recombines TRBV6-5 with TRBJ1-4; D gene unclear. V was shortened by 9 bases and J by 3 bases, with 14 bases between the two germline ends. Germline-derived CDR1 and CDR2 are MNHEY and SVGAGI. This CDR3 is built from 14 residues. CDR3 DNA sequence: TGTGCCAGTGGCACCCGGGTAGCTAATGAAAAACTGTTTTTT. It codes for CASGTRVANEKLFF.

The gene calls are TRBV6-5 and TRBJ1-1; D not resolved. This CDR3 has 14 residues. Germline lookup yields CDR1 MNHEY and CDR2 SVGAGI. The ends were cut back, 0 bases at V and 1 base at J, with 6 bases in the middle. The CDR3 loop reads CASSYSSRNTEAFF. Here the CDR3 DNA reads TGTGCCAGCAGTTACTCAAGTAGGAACACTGAAGCTTTCTTT.

V and J are TRBV5-1 and TRBJ2-2, with 8 bases fitting TRBD2. The CDR3 extends over 15 amino acids. J lost 3 bases, V lost 4 bases, and 5 bases had no gene match. CDR1 is SGHRS, CDR2 YFSETQ, per germline. The CDR3 bases are TGCGCCAGCAGCGCGGGGGGACTATACACCGGGGAGCTGTTTTTT. Its translation is CASSAGGLYTGELFF.

This clone has a single count. V and J are TRBV7-9 and TRBJ2-1, with D maybe TRBD1 (6 bases). V was clipped by 2 bases and J by 0 bases, with 17 bases between them. This CDR3 has 18 amino acids. Germline V lookup: CDR1 SEHNR, CDR2 FQNEAQ (reference sequence). The CDR3 DNA is TGTGCCAGCAGCTTACAGTTAGGGGGACCAAGCTCCTACAATGAGCAGTTCTTC. Its translation: CASSLQLGGPSSYNEQFF.

The J gene is TRBJ2-2, the V gene TRBV27; 10 nucleotides line up with TRBD2. The CDR3 totals 15 residues. The V gene end was trimmed by 6 bases and the J gene end by 6 bases; junction bases not matched to a gene: 7. Germline V gene sequence: CDR1 MNHEY, CDR2 SMNVEV (reference sequence). The CDR3 bases are TGTGCCAGCAGAACCGGGACTAGCGAGGCCGGGGAGCTGTTTTTT. Protein product: CASRTGTSEAGELFF.

This chain connects TRBV19 to TRBJ1-3; D gene uncertain. CDR3 length equals 17 residues. V gave up 3 bases and J gave up 0 bases, with 15 bases separating them. CDR1 and CDR2 (germline): LNHDA, SQIVND (reference sequence). CDR3 in amino acids: CASSIMGEGNSGNTIYF. The CDR3 DNA reads as TGTGCCAGTAGTATCATGGGAGAAGGAAACTCTGGAAACACCATATATTTT.

This chain joins TRBV30 and TRBJ1-1, with no clear D. Looked up from germline, CDR1 is GTSNPN and CDR2 is SVGIG (reference sequence). Trimming shortened V by 2 bases and J by 6 bases, and 16 bases separated the two germline ends. CDR3 length: 14 residues. This CDR3 is CAWSIYEGVPEAFF. CDR3 coding DNA: TGTGCCTGGAGTATCTATGAGGGCGTACCTGAAGCTTTCTTT.

The chain couples TRBV13 to TRBJ1-2; 9 bases are a match to TRBD1. The CDR3 extends over 13 amino acids. With 5 bases clipped from V and 6 bases from J, the junction kept 4 bases outside the gene matches. Germline values: CDR1 PRHDT, CDR2 FYEKMQ (reference sequence). DNA of the CDR3: TGTGCCAGCAGCCCCGGGACAGGGAATGGCTACACCTTC. It translates to CASSPGTGNGYTF.

The chain combines TRBV19 with TRBJ1-2; TRBD1 matches at 9 bases. CDR3 length: 18 amino acids. V gave up 3 bases and J gave up 1 base; unmatched junction bases: 12. The V gene's germline CDR1 is LNHDA and CDR2 SQIVND (reference sequence). CDR3 DNA sequence: TGTGCCAGTAGTATGAGCTCCCCGGGGACAGGGCTTAACTATGGCTACACCTTC. Encoded protein: CASSMSSPGTGLNYGYTF.

This sequence joins TRBV18 and TRBJ2-7; D gene ambiguous. Germline CDR1 KGHSH, CDR2 LQKENI. The CDR3 sequence is 13 residues long. Trimming took off 0 bases at V and 4 bases at J, with 7 bases between the two ends. The CDR3 loop reads CASSPPVAYEQYF. The CDR3 nucleotides read TGTGCCAGCTCACCACCCGTGGCATACGAGCAGTACTTC. Based on the CDR3 plus reference TRBV18 and TRBJ2-7, the full variable domain is NAGVMQNPRHLVRRRGQEARLRCSPMKGHSHVYWYRQLPEEGLKFMVYLQKENIIDESGMPKERFSAEFPKEGPSILRIQQVVRGDSAAYFCASSPPVAYEQYFGPGTRLTVT.

The count of this clone is one. The V call is TRBV30, the J call TRBJ2-7; TRBD2 aligns across 7 bases. The CDR3 is 13 amino acids. The V gene's germline CDR1 is GTSNPN and CDR2 SVGIG (reference sequence). V was clipped by 5 bases and J by 0 bases; unmatched bases: 4. CDR3 sequence: CAWGEGSSYEQYF. The CDR3, as DNA: TGTGCCTGGGGGGAGGGAAGCTCCTACGAGCAGTACTTC.

J is TRBJ2-3 and V is TRBV9; D is unclear. V lost 4 bases and J lost 2, with 8 bases in between. The CDR3 has 13 amino acids. Germline CDR1 reads SGDLS; CDR2 reads YYNGEE. The CDR3 region has the DNA TGTGCCAGCAGCCCCCCAATCACAGATACGCAGTATTTT. Its translation: CASSPPITDTQYF.

This rearrangement joins TRBV6-5 to TRBJ2-7; 8 nucleotides agree with TRBD1. Germline V CDR1 and CDR2: MNHEY, SVGAGI. The trim removed 10 bases at V and 2 bases at J, leaving 4 bases unmatched. The length of the CDR3 is 12 residues. This CDR3 reads CATRQGTYEQYF. The CDR3 coding sequence is TGTGCCACCCGACAGGGGACCTACGAGCAGTACTTC.

The chain links TRBV6-5 to TRBJ1-5; possibly TRBD1 for D (6 bases). Trimming removed 0 bases at V and 7 bases at J, with 7 bases between. The germline gives CDR1 MNHEY, CDR2 SVGAGI. The length of the CDR3 is 13 residues. CDR3 bases: TGTGCCAGCAGTTACTCGGGGGCCCAGCCCCAGCATTTT. Translated, it gives CASSYSGAQPQHF.

The DNA for the CDR3 is TGTGCCAGCTCCCCCGGGGTCCCCGAGGTTGCTGAAGCTTTCTTT. Protein sequence: CASSPGVPEVAEAFF. The chain uses TRBV18 and TRBJ1-1; the D is unclear. From germline, CDR1 is KGHSH and CDR2 LQKENI. V dropped 6 bases and J dropped 6 bases, with 20 bases sitting between them. The CDR3 contains 15 residues.

Written as DNA, the CDR3 is TGTGCCAGCAGTATACTGAGGGACAGGGAGGCCGAGCAGTACTTC. This sequence encodes CASSILRDREAEQYF. This chain links TRBV27 with TRBJ2-5; 9 bases match TRBD1. Near its end, the DNA agrees better with TRBJ2-7, so the J call may be wrong. The CDR3 covers 15 residues. CDR1 is MNHEY and CDR2 is SMNVEV in the germline V gene (reference sequence).

This chain links TRBV27 with TRBJ1-1; D is undetermined. The length of the CDR3 is 13 residues. Deletions cut 6 bases from V and 3 bases from J, with 11 bases between. The V gene's germline CDR1 is MNHEY and CDR2 SMNVEV (reference sequence). As DNA, the CDR3 is TGTGCCAGCAGCGTAGGAGGCGACACTGAAGCTTTCTTT. Protein: CASSVGGDTEAFF.

This clone was detected a few times. V is TRBV6-5 and J is TRBJ2-7; 8 bases map to TRBD2. The V segment lost 2 bases and the J segment 6 bases; nucleotides outside the gene matches: 9. This CDR3 contains 15 residues. Germline CDR1 and CDR2: MNHEY and SVGAGI. The CDR3 protein is CASSYLTGLDSEQYF. In nucleotides, the CDR3 is TGTGCCAGCAGTTACCTAACGGGACTAGATTCCGAGCAGTACTTC.